One sample yielded the 23 T cell receptor beta chains listed below, sequenced in a study of siplizumab effects on memory and regulatory T cells. Sequenced by immunoSEQ multiplex PCR; TCRdb stores in-frame clones only, minus some. Among 95,000 to 100,000 clones, around 90% were seen once, and the ten largest hold around 12%. The sequenced sample consisted of non-Treg CD4+ T cells sorted from blood. Source of these receptors: a human donor in good health.

This clone showed up just a few times. The chain uses TRBV4-2 and TRBJ1-1, with D tentatively TRBD1 (5 bases). CDR1 is LGHNA and CDR2 is YNFKEQ in the germline V gene. V shed 0 bases and J shed 1 base, with 12 bases lying between them. The CDR3 has 16 amino acids. The CDR3 DNA reads as TGTGCCAGCAGCCAAGAAAGGGGTGGAGGGAACACTGAAGCTTTCTTT. Amino acid sequence: CASSQERGGGNTEAFF.

The chain uses TRBV4-3 and TRBJ2-3; tentative D call: TRBD2 (6 bases). The CDR3 spans 17 residues. Germline CDR1 LGHNA, CDR2 YSLEER. Deletions cut 0 bases from V and 2 bases from J, with 15 bases between. In DNA, the CDR3 is TGCGCCAGCAGCCAAGATAAGCACGCGGACTACACAGATACGCAGTATTTT. Its translation: CASSQDKHADYTDTQYF.

The rearrangement joins TRBV7-2 to TRBJ2-3, with TRBD2 as a possible D gene (5 bases). This CDR3 spans 12 amino acids. V lost 5 bases and J lost 6, with 9 bases in between. Germline lookup yields CDR1 SGHTA and CDR2 FQGNSA. CDR3: CASSIRGDTQYF. The CDR3 DNA sequence: TGTGCCAGCAGCATTCGCGGGGATACGCAGTATTTT.

This rearrangement joins TRBV11-2 to TRBJ2-5, with 9 nucleotides matching TRBD2. Germline V gives CDR1 SGHAT, CDR2 FQNNGV. The CDR3 covers 16 residues. The junction had 11 bases not matched to a gene; V was cut back by 5 bases and J by 4 bases. The DNA of the CDR3 is TGTGCCAGCAGCGAGAAGGCCTTAGCGGGAGTAGAGACCCAGTACTTC. Its protein is CASSEKALAGVETQYF.

The genes are TRBV7-3 and TRBJ2-5, with unresolved D. Germline values: CDR1 SGHTA, CDR2 FQGTGA. Trimming left V 0 bases short and J 4 bases short, with 6 bases between. The CDR3 totals 13 residues. The CDR3 nucleotides read TGTGCCAGCAGCTTAACGCGGAGAGAGACCCAGTACTTC. Its translation is CASSLTRRETQYF.

The V gene is TRBV6-1, the J gene TRBJ2-3, with 11 bases that match TRBD2. Germline CDR1 is MNHNS and CDR2 is SASEGT. This CDR3 has 14 amino acids. Trimming took 9 bases from V and 5 from J; bases not matched to a gene: 7. The CDR3 bases are TGTGCCAGTGTAGCGGGAGGGCCTGTAGATACGCAGTATTTT. This sequence encodes CASVAGGPVDTQYF.

This rearrangement joins TRBV21-1 to TRBJ1-2. TRBV21-1 is deemed a pseudogene. The CDR3 covers 15 residues. In DNA form, the CDR3 reads TGTGCCAGCAGCAACCGGGACCGGGAGGGGGGAGGCTACACCTTC. This sequence encodes CASSNRDREGGGYTF.

This clone has a single count. The CDR3 sequence is CASKRDTNTEAFF. The CDR3 bases are TGTGCCAGCAAACGGGACACGAACACTGAAGCTTTCTTT. The chain joins TRBV9 to TRBJ1-1, with D possibly TRBD1 on 6 matching bases. The ends were cut back, 6 bases at V and 1 base at J, with 10 bases in the middle. The germline V gene has CDR1 SGDLS and CDR2 YYNGEE. The CDR3 has 13 residues.

The chain carries TRBV15 and TRBJ1-5; 10 nucleotides agree with TRBD1. Trimming at V came to 3 bases and at J to 3 bases, leaving 5 bases not matched to a gene. From germline, CDR1 is LNHNV and CDR2 YYDKDF (reference sequence). The CDR3 has 16 amino acids. CDR3 region: CATSSTGQGYNQPQHF. The DNA of the CDR3 is TGTGCCACCAGCAGTACGGGACAGGGGTACAATCAGCCCCAGCATTTT. The full variable domain, with the rest looked up from reference TRBV15 and TRBJ1-5, is DAMVIQNPRYQVTQFGKPVTLSCSQTLNHNVMYWYQQKSSQAPKLLFHYYDKDFNNEADTPDNFQSRRPNTSFCFLDIRSPGLGDTAMYLCATSSTGQGYNQPQHFGDGTRLSIL.

This clone is a singleton in its sample. The chain links TRBV5-1 to TRBJ2-7; perhaps TRBD1 as D (5 bases). This CDR3 has 12 amino acids. CDR1 is SGHRS and CDR2 is YFSETQ in the germline V gene. Trimming cost V 2 bases and J 7 bases, with 10 bases left between them. The CDR3 nucleotides read TGCGCCAGCAGCTTCAACAGGCGTGAGCAGTACTTC. Amino acids: CASSFNRREQYF.

The chain links TRBV4-3 to TRBJ1-5, with a weak D call TRBD1 (6 bases). The CDR3 is 14 amino acids. The germline V gene encodes CDR1 LGHNA and CDR2 YSLEER. Trimming cost V 5 bases and J 6 bases, with 14 bases left between them. The CDR3 nucleotides are TGCGCCAGCAGCGCTGCCCCAGGGGTTCAGCCCCAGCATTTT. Translated, it gives CASSAAPGVQPQHF.

This chain joins TRBV4-1 and TRBJ1-3; weak D call: TRBD1 (5 bases). From germline, CDR1 is MGHRA and CDR2 YSYEKL. The V end was cut by 2 bases, the J end by 6 bases, with 17 bases between. The CDR3 totals 16 residues. CDR3 in DNA: TGCGCCAGCAGCCAATTAGGGGCGGGTGATGTAAACACCATATATTTT. The encoded protein is CASSQLGAGDVNTIYF.

The CDR3 DNA follows: TGTGCCAGCAGCCCTCGGGGGGACTCGTTCACCGGGGAGCTGTTTTTT. Translation: CASSPRGDSFTGELFF. V gene TRBV9 combines with J gene TRBJ2-2, with 7 positions matching TRBD2. Germline CDR1 and CDR2: SGDLS and YYNGEE. The CDR3 has 16 residues. J gave up 4 bases and V 4 bases, and 10 bases lay outside the gene matches.

This chain uses TRBV30 with TRBJ1-1; D uncertain. The CDR3 spans 13 residues. In germline, CDR1 is GTSNPN, CDR2 SVGIG (reference sequence). Trimming shortened V by 0 bases and J by 3 bases, and 8 bases separated the two germline ends. The CDR3 is CAWSVRTDTEAFF. The CDR3 nucleotides are TGTGCCTGGAGTGTAAGGACTGACACTGAAGCTTTCTTT.

This chain connects TRBV5-1 to TRBJ1-1; D call uncertain. The V end lost 2 bases, the J end lost 4 bases, and 9 bases lay between the germline ends. CDR1 is SGHRS, CDR2 YFSETQ, per germline. There are 13 residues in the CDR3. The DNA for the CDR3 is TGCGCCAGCAGCTTTAAAGTGTCCACTGAAGCTTTCTTT. Translating gives CASSFKVSTEAFF.

This clone turned up a few times. This chain uses TRBV11-3 with TRBJ1-2, with TRBD1 as a possible D gene (6 bases). V lost 3 bases and J lost 7, with 9 bases in between. Germline values: CDR1 SGHNT, CDR2 YENEEA. This CDR3 is built from 12 residues. In nucleotides, the CDR3 is TGTGCCAGCAGCTTGGGGGCGGGTGGCTACACCTTC. Residues: CASSLGAGGYTF. Together with reference TRBV11-3 and TRBJ1-2, the CDR3 gives the full variable domain: EAGVVQSPRYKIIEKKQPVAFWCNPISGHNTLYWYLQNLGQGPELLIRYENEEAVDDSQLPKDRFSAERLKGVDSTLKIQPAELGDSAVYLCASSLGAGGYTFGSGTRLTVV.

The chain recombines TRBV7-9 with TRBJ2-6; no clear D. CDR1 SEHNR and CDR2 FQNEAQ come from the germline V gene (reference sequence). Trimming cost V 2 bases and J 0 bases, with 11 bases left between them. This CDR3 spans 17 amino acids. This CDR3 reads CASSLRSAVSGANVLTF. DNA of the CDR3: TGTGCCAGCAGCTTACGGAGTGCGGTCTCTGGGGCCAACGTCCTGACTTTC.

This clone was recorded once. This sequence joins TRBV5-4 and TRBJ1-1; a possible D gene is TRBD1 (5 bases). CDR1 is SGHNT, CDR2 YYREEE, per germline (reference sequence). The germline V and J ends were trimmed by 3 bases and 5 bases, with 14 bases remaining between them. The CDR3 has 14 amino acids. In DNA, the CDR3 is TGTGCCAGCAGCTCTATGGGGGTCCGGACTGAAGCTTTCTTT. It specifies CASSSMGVRTEAFF.

The CDR3 nucleotides are TGTGCCAGTAGTCGAAACAGGTGGGAAGCAGCTTTCTTT. Translated: CASSRNRWEAAFF. The chain employs TRBV19 and TRBJ1-1; TRBD1 might be the D (5 bases). V dropped 5 bases and J dropped 10 bases, with 17 bases sitting between them. Germline V gene data show CDR1 as LNHDA and CDR2 as SQIVND (reference sequence). This CDR3 comprises 13 residues.

In its sample, this clone was seen once. The chain employs TRBV19 and TRBJ2-1, with D perhaps TRBD1 (6 bases). The CDR3 is 15 residues long. The ends were cut back, 6 bases at V and 1 base at J, with 13 bases in the middle. CDR1 LNHDA and CDR2 SQIVND come from the germline V gene (reference sequence). The CDR3: CASRVLGASYNEQFF. The CDR3, as DNA: TGTGCCAGTAGAGTTTTGGGGGCTTCCTACAATGAGCAGTTCTTC.

This chain connects TRBV29-1 to TRBJ2-5, with D tentatively TRBD1 (5 bases). This CDR3 has 13 residues. Germline V gene data show CDR1 as SQVTM and CDR2 as ANQGSEA. The ends were cut back, 3 bases at V and 2 bases at J, with 10 bases in the middle. The chain's CDR3 is CSVDRVSQETQYF. As DNA, the CDR3 is TGCAGCGTTGACAGGGTCTCGCAAGAGACCCAGTACTTC. Variable domain in full (rest from reference TRBV29-1 and TRBJ2-5): SAVISQKPSRDICQRGTSLTIQCQVDSQVTMMFWYRQQPGQSLTLIATANQGSEATYESGFVIDKFPISRPNLTFSTLTVSNMSPEDSSIYLCSVDRVSQETQYFGPGTRLLVL.

The V gene is TRBV28, the J gene TRBJ2-1; D is possibly TRBD1 or TRBD2 (6 bases each). Germline-derived CDR1 and CDR2 are MDHEN and SYDVKM. V gave up 0 bases and J gave up 5 bases, with 11 bases separating them. The CDR3 extends over 15 amino acids. Written as DNA, the CDR3 is TGTGCCAGCAGTTTATGGGGGGGCGTAAACAATGAGCAGTTCTTC. Its translation is CASSLWGGVNNEQFF. Together with reference TRBV28 and TRBJ2-1, the CDR3 gives the full variable domain: DVKVTQSSRYLVKRTGEKVFLECVQDMDHENMFWYRQDPGLGLRLIYFSYDVKMKEKGDIPEGYSVSREKKERFSLILESASTNQTSMYLCASSLWGGVNNEQFFGPGTRLTVL.

In its sample, this clone was seen once. This rearrangement joins TRBV7-2 to TRBJ2-7; 13 bases are shared with TRBD2. Unmatched junction bases numbered 9, after V lost 2 bases and J lost 2 bases. The V gene's germline CDR1 is SGHTA and CDR2 FQGNSA. CDR3 length: 18 residues. The CDR3 nucleotides read TGTGCCAGCAGCTTACGGACTAGCGGGAGAAGACAGACCTACGAGCAGTACTTC. Translating it yields CASSLRTSGRRQTYEQYF.